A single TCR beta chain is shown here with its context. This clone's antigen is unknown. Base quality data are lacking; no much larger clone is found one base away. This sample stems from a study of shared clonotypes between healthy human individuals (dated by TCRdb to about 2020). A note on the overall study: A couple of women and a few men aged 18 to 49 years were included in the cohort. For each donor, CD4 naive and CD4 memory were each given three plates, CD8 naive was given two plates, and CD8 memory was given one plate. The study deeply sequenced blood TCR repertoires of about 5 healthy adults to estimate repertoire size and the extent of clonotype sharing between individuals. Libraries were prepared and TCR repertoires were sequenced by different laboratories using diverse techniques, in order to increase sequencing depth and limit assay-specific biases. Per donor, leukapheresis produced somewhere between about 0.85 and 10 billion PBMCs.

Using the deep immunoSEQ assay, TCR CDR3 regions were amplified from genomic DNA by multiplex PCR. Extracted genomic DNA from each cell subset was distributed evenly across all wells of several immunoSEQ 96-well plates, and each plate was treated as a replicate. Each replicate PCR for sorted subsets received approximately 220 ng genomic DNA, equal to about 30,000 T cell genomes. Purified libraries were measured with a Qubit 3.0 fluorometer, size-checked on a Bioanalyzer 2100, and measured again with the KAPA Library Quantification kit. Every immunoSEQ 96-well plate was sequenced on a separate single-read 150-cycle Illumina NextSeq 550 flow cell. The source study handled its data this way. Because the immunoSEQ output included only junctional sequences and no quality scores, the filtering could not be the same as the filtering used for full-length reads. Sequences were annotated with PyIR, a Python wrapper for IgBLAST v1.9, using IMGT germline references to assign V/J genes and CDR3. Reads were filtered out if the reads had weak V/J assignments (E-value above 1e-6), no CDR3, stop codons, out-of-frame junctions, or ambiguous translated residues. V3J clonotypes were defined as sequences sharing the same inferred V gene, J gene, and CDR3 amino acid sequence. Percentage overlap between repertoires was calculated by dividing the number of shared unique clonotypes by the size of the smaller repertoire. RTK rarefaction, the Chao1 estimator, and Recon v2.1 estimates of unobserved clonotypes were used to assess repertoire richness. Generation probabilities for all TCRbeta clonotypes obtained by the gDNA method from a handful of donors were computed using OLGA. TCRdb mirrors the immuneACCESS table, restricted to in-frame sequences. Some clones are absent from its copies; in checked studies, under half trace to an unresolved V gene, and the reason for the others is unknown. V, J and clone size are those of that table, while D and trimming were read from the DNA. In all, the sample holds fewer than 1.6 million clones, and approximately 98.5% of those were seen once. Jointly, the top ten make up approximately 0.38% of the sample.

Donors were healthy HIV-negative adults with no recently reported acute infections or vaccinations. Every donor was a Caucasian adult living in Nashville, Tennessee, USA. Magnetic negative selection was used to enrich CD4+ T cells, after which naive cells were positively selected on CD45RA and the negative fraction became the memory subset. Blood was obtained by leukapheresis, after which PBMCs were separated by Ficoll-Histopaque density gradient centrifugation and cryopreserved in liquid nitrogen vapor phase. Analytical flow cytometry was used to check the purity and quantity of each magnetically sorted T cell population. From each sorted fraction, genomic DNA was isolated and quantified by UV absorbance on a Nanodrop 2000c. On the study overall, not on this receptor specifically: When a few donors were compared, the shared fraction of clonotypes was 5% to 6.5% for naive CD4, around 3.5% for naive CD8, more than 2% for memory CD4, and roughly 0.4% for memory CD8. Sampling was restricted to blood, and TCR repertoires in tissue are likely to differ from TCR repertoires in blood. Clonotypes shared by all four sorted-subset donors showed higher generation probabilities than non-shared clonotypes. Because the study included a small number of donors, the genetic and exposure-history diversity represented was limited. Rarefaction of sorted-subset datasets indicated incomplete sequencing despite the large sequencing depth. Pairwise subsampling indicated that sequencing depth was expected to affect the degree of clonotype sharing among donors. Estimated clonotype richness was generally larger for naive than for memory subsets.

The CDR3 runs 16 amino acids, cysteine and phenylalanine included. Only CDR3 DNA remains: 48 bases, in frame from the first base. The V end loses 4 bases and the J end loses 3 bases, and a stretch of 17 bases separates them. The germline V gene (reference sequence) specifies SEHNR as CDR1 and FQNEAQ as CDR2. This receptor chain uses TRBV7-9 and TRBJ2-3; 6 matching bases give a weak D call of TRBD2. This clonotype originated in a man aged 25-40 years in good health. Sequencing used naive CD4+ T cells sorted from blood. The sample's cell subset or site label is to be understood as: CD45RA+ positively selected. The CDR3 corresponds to CASSYQGGWSTDTQYF. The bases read TGTGCCAGCAGCTACCAGGGAGGCTGGTCAACAGATACGCAGTATTTT.